One and the same sample provided the 24 T cell receptor beta chains below, sequenced in a study of blood T cells in healthy people across ages. The authors ran a second PCR of about 7 to 11 cycles using a sample-barcoded 5' primer and a J-beta primer mix. MiXCR, applied by TCRdb to the 5' RACE reads, yields one record per CDR3 protein. The sample lists under 2,000,000 distinct CDR3 sequences, about 50% occurring once. Material for sequencing was blood. All receptors derive from a woman in her 40s in good health.

The chain combines TRBV29-1 with TRBJ2-7; TRBD1 aligns across 9 bases. Matching the DNA end better, TRBJ2-5 makes the J call doubtful. CDR3 length: 17 residues. CDR1 is SQVTM and CDR2 is ANQGSEA in the germline V gene. The CDR3 DNA reads TGCAGCGTGACTCGGGGACAGGGCCCCCTCGAACAAGAGACCCAGTACTTC. This sequence encodes CSVTRGQGPLEQETQYF.

The J gene is TRBJ2-1, the V gene TRBV5-1; 7 positions agree with TRBD2. The CDR3 length is 16 residues. Germline V gene data show CDR1 as SGHRS and CDR2 as YFSETQ. Unmatched junction bases numbered 11, after V lost 0 bases and J lost 8 bases. DNA of the CDR3: TGCGCCAGCAGCTTGGCTCCGGGGGGTGGTATCCATGAGCAGTTCTTC. Residues: CASSLAPGGGIHEQFF. Together with reference TRBV5-1 and TRBJ2-1, the CDR3 gives the full variable domain: KAGVTQTPRYLIKTRGQQVTLSCSPISGHRSVSWYQQTPGQGLQFLFEYFSETQRNKGNFPGRFSGRQFSNSRSEMNVSTLELGDSALYLCASSLAPGGGIHEQFFGPGTRLTVL.

V and J are TRBV5-5 and TRBJ1-2, with D perhaps TRBD1 (5 bases). This CDR3 contains 15 residues. V was pared by 1 base and J by 2 bases, with 12 bases between. Germline CDR1 reads SGHKS; CDR2 reads YYEKEE (reference sequence). Here the CDR3 reads CASSLIQRQNYGYTF. The CDR3 DNA follows: TGTGCCAGCAGCTTGATCCAGCGACAGAACTATGGCTACACCTTC. The variable domain in full, with the rest retrieved from reference TRBV5-5 and TRBJ1-2, is DAGVTQSPTHLIKTRGQQVTLRCSPISGHKSVSWYQQVLGQGPQFIFQYYEKEERGRGNFPDRFSARQFPNYSSELNVNALLLGDSALYLCASSLIQRQNYGYTFGSGTRLTVV.

V gene TRBV10-2 combines with J gene TRBJ1-5, with unresolved D. The CDR3 length is 14 residues. Per the germline V gene, CDR1 is WSHSY and CDR2 is SAAADI. V lost 0 bases, J lost 4 bases, and 7 bases lay in between. The CDR3 region is CASSESRENQPQHF. For the CDR3, the DNA is TGCGCCAGCAGTGAGTCCAGAGAAAATCAGCCCCAGCATTTT.

This clonotype was counted only a few times. The chain uses TRBV27 and TRBJ2-1, with D perhaps given as TRBD1 or TRBD2 (5 bases each). The V end lost 7 bases, the J end lost 8 bases, and 12 bases lay between the germline ends. CDR1 is MNHEY and CDR2 is SMNVEV in the germline V gene (reference sequence). The CDR3 totals 12 residues. The CDR3, as DNA: TGTGCCAGCACTAACGTGGGGGATGAGCAGTTCTTC. Translation gives CASTNVGDEQFF.

The gene calls are TRBV4-3 and TRBJ2-6; 7 nucleotides line up with TRBD1. The germline V gene has CDR1 LGHNA and CDR2 YSLEER. This CDR3 comprises 17 residues. V lost 5 bases, J lost 0 bases, and 7 bases stayed unmatched. The CDR3 is CASSEGQSNSGANVLTF. As DNA, the CDR3 is TGCGCCAGCAGCGAGGGACAGTCTAACTCTGGGGCCAACGTCCTGACTTTC.

This sequence joins TRBV20-1 and TRBJ2-1; 7 nucleotides align to TRBD1. The J call may be incorrect, as the DNA end agrees better with TRBJ2-7. Looked up from germline, CDR1 is DFQATT and CDR2 is SNEGSKA (reference sequence). CDR3 size: 12 residues. The CDR3 coding sequence is TGCAGTGTGGGACAGATTGTCGGTGAGCAGTACTTC. It translates to CSVGQIVGEQYF.

The chain uses TRBV20-1 and TRBJ2-5; D unclear. The V gene's germline CDR1 is DFQATT and CDR2 SNEGSKA (reference sequence). The V gene lost 5 bases and the J gene lost 4 bases, with 11 bases spanning the gap. The CDR3 totals 12 residues. CDR3 DNA: TGCAGTGCTCCAGGAATCGGAGAGACCCAGTACTTC. It specifies CSAPGIGETQYF.

The chain uses TRBV10-3 and TRBJ2-1; 9 bases align to TRBD2. Germline V lookup: CDR1 ENHRY, CDR2 SYGVKD. With 6 bases clipped from V and 5 bases from J, the junction kept 5 bases outside the gene matches. This CDR3 is 14 amino acids long. The CDR3 protein is CAIRRVAGDNEQFF. The CDR3 DNA follows: TGTGCCATCAGGAGGGTAGCGGGGGACAATGAGCAGTTCTTC.

V usage is TRBV6-5 and J usage is TRBJ1-4; D perhaps matches TRBD1 (5 bases). Trimming stripped 2 bases from V and 8 bases from J, with 12 bases between. Germline-derived CDR1 and CDR2 are MNHEY and SVGAGI. The CDR3 length is 14 residues. The CDR3 is CASSYQQGLEKLFF. In nucleotides, the CDR3 is TGTGCCAGCAGTTACCAGCAGGGACTGGAAAAACTGTTTTTT.

The V and J genes are TRBV28 and TRBJ2-5; 7 bases line up with TRBD2. The J call is doubtful: the DNA matches TRBJ2-7 better. Germline CDR1 reads MDHEN; CDR2 reads SYDVKM. The CDR3 is 16 residues long. The CDR3 region has the DNA TGTGCCAGCAGTTTAGCGGCGACGGGGGGAGCGTACGAGCAGTACTTC. Protein product: CASSLAATGGAYEQYF.

This chain uses TRBV27 with TRBJ2-3; D is possibly TRBD1 (6 bases). CDR1 MNHEY and CDR2 SMNVEV come from the germline V gene (reference sequence). The CDR3 length is 16 residues. Trimming cost V 4 bases and J 2 bases, with 16 bases left between them. The CDR3 sequence: CASSSHRQVVTDTQYF. In nucleotides, the CDR3 is TGTGCCAGCAGTTCACACAGACAGGTCGTCACAGATACGCAGTATTTT.

This sequence joins TRBV25-1 and TRBJ2-4; 11 bases are a match to TRBD1. Trimming cost V 3 bases and J 7 bases; bases outside gene matches: 5. From germline, CDR1 is MGHDK and CDR2 SYGVNS. The CDR3 sequence is 15 residues long. CDR3 protein: CASSDAGTGGNIQYF. The DNA for the CDR3 is TGTGCCAGCAGTGATGCCGGGACAGGGGGGAACATTCAGTACTTC.

The chain recombines TRBV6-2 or TRBV6-3 with TRBJ1-2; the match to TRBD1 covers 9 bases. Germline CDR1 and CDR2: MNHEY and SVGEGT. This CDR3 has 14 amino acids. V trimming: 6 bases; J trimming: 2 bases; junction bases outside the gene matches: 4. This CDR3 reads CASSGQGMNYGYTF. The CDR3 DNA reads TGTGCCAGCAGCGGACAGGGGATGAACTATGGCTACACCTTC.

The V and J genes are TRBV7-2 and TRBJ2-1; the D is unclear. The CDR3 is 18 amino acids. Per the germline V gene, CDR1 is SGHTA and CDR2 is FQGNSA. V lost 5 bases, J lost 0 bases, and 20 bases lay in between. The CDR3 protein is CASSPQLGMIGSYNEQFF. CDR3 nucleotide sequence: TGTGCCAGCAGCCCTCAATTGGGCATGATCGGCTCCTACAATGAGCAGTTCTTC.

This clonotype was counted only a few times. This rearrangement joins TRBV12-3 or TRBV12-4 to TRBJ1-4, with TRBD1 as a possible D gene (5 bases). Trimming cost V 5 bases and J 0 bases, with 16 bases left between them. The CDR3 is made up of 17 amino acids. The CDR3 loop is CASSRKRGYSTNEKLFF. As DNA, the CDR3 is TGTGCCAGCAGTCGAAAGAGGGGTTACTCAACTAATGAAAAACTGTTTTTT.

This chain's CDR3 is CASIRGRQGRFNYGYTF. In DNA form, the CDR3 reads TGTGCCAGCATTAGGGGGCGACAGGGCCGATTTAACTATGGCTACACCTTC. The rearrangement uses TRBV6-6 and TRBJ1-2; 7 nucleotides agree with TRBD1. Per the germline V gene, CDR1 is MNHNY and CDR2 is SVGAGI (reference sequence). V shed 7 bases, J shed 1 base, and the junction held 15 bases outside the gene matches. This CDR3 contains 17 residues.

This clonotype was detected only a few times. The genes are TRBV6-6 and TRBJ1-2; 7 bases fit TRBD1. This CDR3 spans 12 amino acids. V shed 6 bases, J shed 7 bases, and the junction held 5 bases outside the gene matches. Germline lookup yields CDR1 MNHNY and CDR2 SVGAGI (reference sequence). In nucleotides, the CDR3 is TGTGCCAGCAGCCGTGAGGGGGCTGGCTACACCTTC. It specifies CASSREGAGYTF.

V usage is TRBV29-1 and J usage is TRBJ2-1; TRBD1 aligns across 9 bases. The CDR3 is 12 amino acids. Germline loops: CDR1 SQVTM, CDR2 ANQGSEA. Trimming at V came to 7 bases and at J to 8 bases, leaving 6 bases not matched to a gene. CDR3 region: CSGGTGRHEQFF. The CDR3 DNA sequence: TGCAGCGGGGGGACAGGGAGGCATGAGCAGTTCTTC.

V usage is TRBV2 and J usage is TRBJ2-1; tentative D call: TRBD1 (6 bases). Trimming left V 7 bases short and J 9 bases short, with 16 bases between. The germline CDR1 and CDR2 sequences are SNHLY and FYNNEI. CDR3 length equals 13 residues. The CDR3 is CASKGQGIGEQFF. The CDR3 DNA reads TGTGCCAGCAAAGGGCAGGGGATTGGTGAGCAGTTCTTC. The full variable domain, completed using reference TRBV2 and TRBJ2-1, is EPEVTQTPSHQVTQMGQEVILRCVPISNHLYFYWYRQILGQKVEFLVSFYNNEISEKSEIFDDQFSVERPDGSNFTLKIRSTKLEDSAMYFCASKGQGIGEQFFGPGTRLTVL.

This clonotype was counted between two and nine times. The chain is built from TRBV3-1 and TRBJ1-1, with TRBD1 as a possible D gene (6 bases). V lost 4 bases and J lost 5, with 17 bases in between. Germline lookup yields CDR1 LGHDT and CDR2 YNNKEL (reference sequence). The CDR3 is 15 residues long. The CDR3 nucleotides are TGTGCCAGCAGCCCCGTGTCCGGGGGGCGGACTGAAGCTTTCTTT. Translation: CASSPVSGGRTEAFF. Supplemented by reference TRBV3-1 and TRBJ1-1, the full variable domain reads DTAVSQTPKYLVTQMGNDKSIKCEQNLGHDTMYWYKQDSKKFLKIMFSYNNKELIINETVPNRFSPKSPDKAHLNLHINSLELGDSAVYFCASSPVSGGRTEAFFGQGTRLTVV.

The chain uses TRBV6-6 and TRBJ2-1; 8 bases agree with TRBD2. V trimming: 5 bases; J trimming: 2 bases; junction bases outside the gene matches: 8. The CDR3 runs 16 residues. Germline-derived CDR1 and CDR2 are MNHNY and SVGAGI (reference sequence). The CDR3 DNA sequence: TGTGCCAGCAGTGGAGCCGGGACTAGTCCCTACAATGAGCAGTTCTTC. Protein sequence: CASSGAGTSPYNEQFF.

This chain uses TRBV7-9 with TRBJ2-4, with 9 bases that match TRBD1. Trimming at V came to 3 bases and at J to 13 bases, leaving 22 bases not matched to a gene. This CDR3 comprises 18 residues. Germline values: CDR1 SEHNR, CDR2 FQNEAQ (reference sequence). CDR3 sequence (DNA): TGTGCCAGCAGCTTTCAAGAGCCGGGACAGGGATTCACCTACGGGCAGTACTTC. Translation: CASSFQEPGQGFTYGQYF.

V is TRBV3-1 and J is TRBJ2-1, with D maybe TRBD2 (6 bases). Germline values: CDR1 LGHDT, CDR2 YNNKEL (reference sequence). There are 16 residues in the CDR3. V lost 0 bases and J 4 bases, leaving 13 bases between the germline ends. The CDR3 protein is CASSQDLIAVYNEQFF. In DNA form, the CDR3 reads TGTGCCAGCAGCCAAGATCTGATAGCGGTGTACAATGAGCAGTTCTTC.